The entry that follows covers one TCR beta chain sequence. Participants were aged about 18 to 90 years, lived in under 25 US areas, and enrolled virtually. Assignments of participants to cohorts depended upon their own reported clinical history. Germline V gene lookup returns CDR1 LNHNV and CDR2 YYDKDF (reference sequence). The V end lost 0 bases, the J end lost 6 bases, and 9 bases lay between the germline ends. The CDR3 is made up of 14 amino acids. This sample was included in a study of blood T cell repertoires in COVID-19. TCRdb keeps only in-frame clones here, not all; method: immunoSEQ multiplex PCR. The sample lists around 430,000 clones; 85% to 90% were seen once.

This TCR derives from a woman in her 50s who had recovered from COVID-19. The sequenced sample was PBMCs or T cells enriched from blood (not recorded which). The rearrangement links TRBV15 to TRBJ2-1; D perhaps matches TRBD2 (6 bases). The CDR3: CATSRDRGSNEQFF. As DNA, the CDR3 is TGTGCCACCAGCAGAGACCGGGGGAGCAATGAGCAGTTCTTC. Full variable domain (outside the CDR3, taken from reference TRBV15 and TRBJ2-1): DAMVIQNPRYQVTQFGKPVTLSCSQTLNHNVMYWYQQKSSQAPKLLFHYYDKDFNNEADTPDNFQSRRPNTSFCFLDIRSPGLGDTAMYLCATSRDRGSNEQFFGPGTRLTVL.